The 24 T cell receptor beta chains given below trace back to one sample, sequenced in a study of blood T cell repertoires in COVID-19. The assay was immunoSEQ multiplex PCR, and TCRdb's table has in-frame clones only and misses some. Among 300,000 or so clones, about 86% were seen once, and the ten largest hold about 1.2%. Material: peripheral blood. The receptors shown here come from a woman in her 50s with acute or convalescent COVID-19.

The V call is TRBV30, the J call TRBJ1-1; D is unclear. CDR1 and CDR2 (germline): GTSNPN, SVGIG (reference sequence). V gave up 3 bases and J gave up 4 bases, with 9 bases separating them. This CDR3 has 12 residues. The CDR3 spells CAWRRLITEAFF. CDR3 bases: TGTGCCTGGAGGCGGTTAATCACTGAAGCTTTCTTT.

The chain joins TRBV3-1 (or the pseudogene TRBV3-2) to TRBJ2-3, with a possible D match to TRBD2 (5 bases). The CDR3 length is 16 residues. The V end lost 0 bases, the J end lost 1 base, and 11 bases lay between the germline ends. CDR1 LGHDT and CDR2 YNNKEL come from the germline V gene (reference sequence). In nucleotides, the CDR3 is TGTGCCAGCAGCCAAGATTTGGATAGCGGCACAGATACGCAGTATTTT. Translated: CASSQDLDSGTDTQYF.

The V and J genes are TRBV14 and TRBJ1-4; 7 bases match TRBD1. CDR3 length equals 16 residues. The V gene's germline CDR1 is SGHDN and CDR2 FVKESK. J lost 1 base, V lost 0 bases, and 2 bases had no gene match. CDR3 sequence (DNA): TGTGCCAGCAGCCAAGACAGGGGGGTAACTAATGAAAAACTGTTTTTT. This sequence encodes CASSQDRGVTNEKLFF.

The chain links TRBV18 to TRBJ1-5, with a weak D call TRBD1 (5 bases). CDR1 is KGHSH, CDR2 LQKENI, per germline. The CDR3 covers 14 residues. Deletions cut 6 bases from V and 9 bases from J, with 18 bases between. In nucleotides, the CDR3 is TGTGCCAGCTCGCGAGACAGCCCTGGGTCGCCCCAGCATTTT. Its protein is CASSRDSPGSPQHF.

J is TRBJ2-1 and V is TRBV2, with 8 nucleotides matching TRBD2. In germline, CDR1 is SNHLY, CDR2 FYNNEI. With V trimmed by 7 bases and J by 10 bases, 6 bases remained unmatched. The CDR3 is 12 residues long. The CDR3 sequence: CASIRRGEEQFF. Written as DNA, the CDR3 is TGTGCCAGCATAAGGCGGGGGGAAGAGCAGTTCTTC.

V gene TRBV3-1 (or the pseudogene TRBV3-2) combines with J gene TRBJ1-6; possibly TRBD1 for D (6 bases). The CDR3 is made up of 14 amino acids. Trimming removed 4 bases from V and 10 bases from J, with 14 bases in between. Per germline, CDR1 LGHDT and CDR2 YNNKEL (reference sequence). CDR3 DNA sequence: TGTGCCAGCAGCCGTTCAGGGGACAACTCACCCCTCCACTTT. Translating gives CASSRSGDNSPLHF.

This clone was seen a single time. The chain's CDR3 is CSVGAGNYGYTF. In DNA form, the CDR3 reads TGCAGCGTTGGTGCAGGAAACTATGGCTACACCTTC. The chain is built from TRBV29-1 and TRBJ1-2; the D is unclear. CDR1 and CDR2 from the germline V gene are SQVTM and ANQGSEA. Trimming shortened V by 4 bases and J by 2 bases, and 8 bases separated the two germline ends. CDR3 length: 12 amino acids. Drawing the rest from reference TRBV29-1 and TRBJ1-2, the complete variable domain is SAVISQKPSRDICQRGTSLTIQCQVDSQVTMMFWYRQQPGQSLTLIATANQGSEATYESGFVIDKFPISRPNLTFSTLTVSNMSPEDSSIYLCSVGAGNYGYTFGSGTRLTVV.

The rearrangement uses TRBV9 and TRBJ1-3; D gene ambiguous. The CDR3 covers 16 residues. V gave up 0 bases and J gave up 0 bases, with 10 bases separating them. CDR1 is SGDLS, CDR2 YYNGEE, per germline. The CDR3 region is CASSVALEGSGNTIYF. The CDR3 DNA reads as TGTGCCAGCAGCGTAGCCTTGGAGGGCTCTGGAAACACCATATATTTT.

The CDR3, as DNA: TGTGCCAGCAGCGATGGAGCGGGAGAAGGAGATACGCAGTATTTT. Amino acids: CASSDGAGEGDTQYF. The chain joins TRBV9 to TRBJ2-3, with 8 bases that match TRBD2. There are 15 residues in the CDR3. Germline assignment: CDR1 SGDLS and CDR2 YYNGEE. V trimming: 3 bases; J trimming: 5 bases; junction bases outside the gene matches: 8.

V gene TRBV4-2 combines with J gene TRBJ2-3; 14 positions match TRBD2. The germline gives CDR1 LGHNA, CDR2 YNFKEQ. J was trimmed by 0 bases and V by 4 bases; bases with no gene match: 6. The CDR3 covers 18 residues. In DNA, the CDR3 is TGTGCCAGCAGCCCTGGGACTAGCGGGAGTCCTAGCACAGATACGCAGTATTTT. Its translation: CASSPGTSGSPSTDTQYF.

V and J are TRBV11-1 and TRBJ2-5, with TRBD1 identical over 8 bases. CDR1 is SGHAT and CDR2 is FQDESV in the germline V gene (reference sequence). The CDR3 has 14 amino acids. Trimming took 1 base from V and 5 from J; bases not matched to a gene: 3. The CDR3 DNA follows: TGTGCCAGCAGCTTAGGGACAGGGCGGGAGACCCAGTACTTC. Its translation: CASSLGTGRETQYF.

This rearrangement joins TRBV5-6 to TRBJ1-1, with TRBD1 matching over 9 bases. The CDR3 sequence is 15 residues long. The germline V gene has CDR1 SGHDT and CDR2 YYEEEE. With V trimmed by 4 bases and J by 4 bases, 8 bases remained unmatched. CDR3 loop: CASSKQGAQVTEAFF. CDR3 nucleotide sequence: TGTGCCAGCAGCAAACAGGGGGCGCAGGTCACTGAAGCTTTCTTT. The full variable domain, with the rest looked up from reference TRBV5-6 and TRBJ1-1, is DAGVTQSPTHLIKTRGQQVTLRCSPKSGHDTVSWYQQALGQGPQFIFQYYEEEERQRGNFPDRFSGHQFPNYSSELNVNALLLGDSALYLCASSKQGAQVTEAFFGQGTRLTVV.

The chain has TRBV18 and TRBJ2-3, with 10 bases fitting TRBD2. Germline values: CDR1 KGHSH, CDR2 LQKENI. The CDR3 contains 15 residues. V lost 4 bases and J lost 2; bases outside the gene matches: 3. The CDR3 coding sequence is TGTGCCAGCTCACAAGGACTAGCGGACACAGATACGCAGTATTTT. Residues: CASSQGLADTDTQYF.

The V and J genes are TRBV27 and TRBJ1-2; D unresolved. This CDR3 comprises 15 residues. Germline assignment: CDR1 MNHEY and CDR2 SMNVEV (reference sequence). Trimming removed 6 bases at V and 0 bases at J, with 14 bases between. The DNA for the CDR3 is TGTGCCAGCAGCCCTCTGGTGGGCGCTAACTATGGCTACACCTTC. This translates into CASSPLVGANYGYTF.

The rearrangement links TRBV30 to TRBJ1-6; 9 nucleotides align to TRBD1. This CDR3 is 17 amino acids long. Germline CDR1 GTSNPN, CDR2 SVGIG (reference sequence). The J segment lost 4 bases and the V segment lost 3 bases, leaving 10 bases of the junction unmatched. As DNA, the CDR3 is TGTGCCTGGAGCCCCTTACAGGGGGCGCGTTATAATTCACCCCTCCACTTT. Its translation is CAWSPLQGARYNSPLHF.

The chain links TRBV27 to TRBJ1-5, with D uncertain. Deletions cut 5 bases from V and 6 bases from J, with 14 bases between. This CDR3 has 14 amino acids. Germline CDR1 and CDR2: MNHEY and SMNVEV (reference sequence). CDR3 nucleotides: TGTGCCAGCAGTCCCGGGAACGGTGGTCAGCCCCAGCATTTT. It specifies CASSPGNGGQPQHF.

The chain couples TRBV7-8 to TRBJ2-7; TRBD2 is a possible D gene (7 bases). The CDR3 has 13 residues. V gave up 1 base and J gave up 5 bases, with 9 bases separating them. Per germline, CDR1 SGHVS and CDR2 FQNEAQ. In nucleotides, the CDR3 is TGTGCCAGCAGCTTAGACGGGGGGCACGAGCAGTACGTC. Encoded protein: CASSLDGGHEQYV.

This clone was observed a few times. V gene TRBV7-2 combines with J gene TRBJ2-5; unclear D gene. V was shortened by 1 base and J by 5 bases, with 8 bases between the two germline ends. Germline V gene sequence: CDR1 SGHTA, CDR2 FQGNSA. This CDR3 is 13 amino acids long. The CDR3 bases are TGTGCCAGCAGCTTAGTAATTATGGAGACCCAGTACTTC. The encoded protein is CASSLVIMETQYF.

The CDR3 coding sequence is TGTGCCAGCAGCCCCCCGACAGGGGGCCGTACCGGGGAGCTGTTTTTT. Its translation: CASSPPTGGRTGELFF. J is TRBJ2-2 and V is TRBV7-2, with 10 bases aligning to TRBD1. This CDR3 is 16 amino acids long. Trimming took 5 bases from V and 5 from J; bases not matched to a gene: 8. CDR1 and CDR2 from the germline V gene are SGHTA and FQGNSA.

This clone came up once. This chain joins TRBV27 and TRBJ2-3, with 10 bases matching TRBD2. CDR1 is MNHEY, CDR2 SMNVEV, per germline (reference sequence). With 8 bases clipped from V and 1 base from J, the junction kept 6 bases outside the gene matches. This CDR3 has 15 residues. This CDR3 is CASARTSGGTDTQYF. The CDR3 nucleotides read TGTGCCAGCGCCAGGACTAGCGGAGGCACAGATACGCAGTATTTT.

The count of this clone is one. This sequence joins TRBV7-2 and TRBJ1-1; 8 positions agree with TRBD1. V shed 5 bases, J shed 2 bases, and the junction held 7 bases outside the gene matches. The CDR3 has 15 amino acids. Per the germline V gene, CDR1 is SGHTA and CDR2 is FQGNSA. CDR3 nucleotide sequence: TGTGCCAGCAGCCCGTGGACAGGGAGTAACACTGAAGCTTTCTTT. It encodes CASSPWTGSNTEAFF.

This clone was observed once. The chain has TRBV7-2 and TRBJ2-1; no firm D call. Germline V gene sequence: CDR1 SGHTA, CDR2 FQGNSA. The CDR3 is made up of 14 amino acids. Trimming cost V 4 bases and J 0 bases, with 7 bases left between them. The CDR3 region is CASSSFLSYNEQFF. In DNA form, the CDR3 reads TGTGCCAGCAGCTCTTTCCTCTCCTACAATGAGCAGTTCTTC.

Here the CDR3 reads CASSINRGRREKLFF. The CDR3 DNA follows: TGTGCCAGCAGTATAAACAGGGGGCGACGAGAAAAACTGTTTTTT. The chain couples TRBV6-5 to TRBJ1-4, with 9 bases identical to TRBD1. The CDR3 covers 15 residues. Germline CDR1 MNHEY, CDR2 SVGAGI. Trimming cost V 5 bases and J 8 bases; bases outside gene matches: 9.

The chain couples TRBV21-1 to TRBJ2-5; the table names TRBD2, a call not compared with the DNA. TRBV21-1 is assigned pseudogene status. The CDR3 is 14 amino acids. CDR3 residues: CASSTSGRAETQYF. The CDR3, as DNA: TGTGCCAGCAGCACTAGCGGGAGGGCGGAGACCCAGTACTTC.